This TCR beta chain was identified during a study of blood T cells in healthy people across ages. Study-wide points: Strong correlation existed between TCR beta diversity and naive T cell percentage.

For the second PCR, which ran for roughly 7 to 11 cycles, a sample-barcoded 5' primer and a J-beta primer mix were used. TCRdb ran MiXCR on the 5' RACE reads and lists one entry per CDR3 protein. The sample contains fewer than 800,000 distinct CDR3 sequences, around 49% of which appear only once. Researchers collected roughly 10 milliliters of peripheral blood from every single donor. Samples had at least 6.5 million PBMCs isolated from them. This clonotype was observed at least ten times. Its antigen is not known. The V gene's germline CDR1 is SQVTM and CDR2 ANQGSEA. Trimming took 7 bases from V and 2 from J; bases not matched to a gene: 7. CDR3 length: 13 residues.

This rearrangement joins TRBV29-1 to TRBJ2-5; 7 bases line up with TRBD1. The sequence was obtained from a woman aged 60-70 years in good health. Sequenced input: blood. The CDR3 coding sequence is TGCAGCGGGGCACGACAGGGACAAGAGACCCAGTACTTC. Residues: CSGARQGQETQYF.